A single sample is the source of the 18 T cell receptor beta chains below, sequenced in a study of T cells in Graves' hyperthyroidism and ophthalmopathy. The investigators amplified TCR beta CDR3 regions from RNA transcripts. Primed by the HTBI set, a first-round RT-PCR was run on the TCR CDR3. TCRdb reprocessed the multiplex PCR reads via MiXCR and lists one record per CDR3 protein. Altogether about 420,000 distinct CDR3 sequences are present, roughly 15% being singletons, with the ten largest covering 5.3%. The material sequenced was blood. The receptors here all came from a woman younger than 30 with Graves' hyperthyroidism.

This clonotype was picked up a small number of times. V and J are TRBV10-3 and TRBJ2-5, with D maybe TRBD1 (6 bases). V lost 4 bases, J lost 5 bases, and 8 bases lay in between. This CDR3 is 12 amino acids long. Germline values: CDR1 ENHRY, CDR2 SYGVKD. The CDR3 protein is CAISAGDETQYF. The CDR3 bases are TGTGCCATCAGTGCAGGGGACGAGACCCAGTACTTC.

This clonotype has ten or more counts. The gene calls are TRBV6-2 or TRBV6-3 and TRBJ2-1, with 11 bases that match TRBD1. The germline gives CDR1 MNHEY, CDR2 SVGEGT. J was trimmed by 6 bases and V by 5 bases; bases with no gene match: 3. The CDR3 contains 14 residues. This chain's CDR3 is CASSRDRGGNEQFF. The CDR3 nucleotides read TGTGCCAGCAGTCGGGACAGGGGGGGCAATGAGCAGTTCTTC.

The chain is built from TRBV12-3 or TRBV12-4 and TRBJ1-3; possible D gene TRBD1, 6 bases. This CDR3 region has 13 residues. V was shortened by 3 bases and J by 5 bases, with 8 bases between the two germline ends. Here the CDR3 reads CASSFRGRNTIYF. For the CDR3, the DNA is TGTGCCAGCAGTTTCAGGGGACGAAACACCATATATTTT.

This clonotype was counted ten times or more. V usage is TRBV29-1 and J usage is TRBJ2-1; D unclear. V gave up 2 bases and J gave up 6 bases, with 11 bases separating them. The CDR3 has 13 amino acids. In germline, CDR1 is SQVTM, CDR2 ANQGSEA. The CDR3 is CSVELQQGNEQFF. In DNA, the CDR3 is TGCAGCGTTGAATTGCAACAAGGCAATGAGCAGTTCTTC.

At least ten counts were recorded for this clonotype. The V call is TRBV6-2 or TRBV6-3, the J call TRBJ2-5, with D possibly being TRBD1 or TRBD2 (6 bases each). Trimming removed 7 bases at V and 1 base at J, with 19 bases between. The CDR3 is 16 amino acids. Germline V gives CDR1 MNHEY, CDR2 SVGEGT. The CDR3, as DNA: TGTGCCAGCAAATCCGGAACAGGGACTGTCCAAGAGACCCAGTACTTC. This gives the protein CASKSGTGTVQETQYF.

A few counts support this clonotype. The chain recombines TRBV28 with TRBJ1-5, with 7 bases that match TRBD1. J gave up 3 bases and V 6 bases, and 5 bases lay outside the gene matches. Germline lookup yields CDR1 MDHEN and CDR2 SYDVKM. CDR3 size: 14 residues. The CDR3 nucleotides read TGTGCCAGCAGGACAGGGCATACCAATCAGCCCCAGCATTTT. Translation: CASRTGHTNQPQHF.

For this clonotype: This may stem from a read error, because a much larger clone lies one nucleotide away. The chain couples TRBV3-1 to TRBJ2-1; TRBD2 aligns across 7 bases. Germline V gene sequence: CDR1 LGHDT, CDR2 YNNKEL (reference sequence). The CDR3 totals 16 residues. The junction had 6 bases not matched to a gene; V was cut back by 0 bases and J by 4 bases. Here the CDR3 reads CASSQDPPAGYNEQFF. CDR3 sequence (DNA): TGTGCCAGCAGCCAAGATCCCCCAGCGGGGTACAATGAGCAGTTCTTC.

This chain uses TRBV6-5 with TRBJ2-7; 8 bases agree with TRBD1. This CDR3 is built from 13 residues. V was clipped by 3 bases and J by 3 bases; unmatched bases: 1. Germline V lookup: CDR1 MNHEY, CDR2 SVGAGI. This CDR3 reads CASSYGTGYEQYF. Written as DNA, the CDR3 is TGTGCCAGCAGTTATGGGACAGGCTACGAGCAGTACTTC.

At least ten counts were recorded for this clonotype. The V call is TRBV7-9, the J call TRBJ2-1, with D unclear. Germline V gene data show CDR1 as SEHNR and CDR2 as FQNEAQ (reference sequence). The CDR3 covers 13 residues. V dropped 2 bases and J dropped 5 bases, with 7 bases sitting between them. The CDR3 spells CASSLRSHNEQFF. The DNA of the CDR3 is TGTGCCAGCAGCTTAAGAAGCCACAATGAGCAGTTCTTC.

This clonotype came up once. The chain uses TRBV11-2 and TRBJ1-1; D call uncertain. Germline CDR1 and CDR2: SGHAT and FQNNGV. Trimming took off 1 base at V and 2 bases at J, with 14 bases between the two ends. This CDR3 is built from 16 residues. CDR3 nucleotide sequence: TGTGCCAGCAGCTTAGTGGGTTTTCGGGGTAACACTGAAGCTTTCTTT. Translated, it gives CASSLVGFRGNTEAFF.

This clonotype was recorded at least ten times. The chain uses TRBV11-2 and TRBJ2-1; TRBD1 aligns across 7 bases. The CDR3 contains 16 residues. Trimming cost V 1 base and J 8 bases; bases outside gene matches: 11. Germline CDR1 SGHAT, CDR2 FQNNGV. The CDR3 nucleotides read TGTGCCAGCAGCTTAGCCCCAGGGGGTTCGGACGATGAGCAGTTCTTC. Translated: CASSLAPGGSDDEQFF.

This clonotype was recorded a few times. The chain uses TRBV7-2 and TRBJ1-2, with D maybe TRBD1 (5 bases). The CDR3 loop spans 14 amino acids. CDR1 and CDR2 (germline): SGHTA, FQGNSA. V lost 1 base to trimming and J lost 3 bases, with 9 bases between them. Written as DNA, the CDR3 is TGTGCCAGCAGCTTAGAGGGACCCCACTATGGCTACACCTTC. Its protein is CASSLEGPHYGYTF.

This clonotype was seen only once. The chain uses TRBV7-2 and TRBJ2-1; 12 bases line up with TRBD2. The ends lost 1 base at V and 8 bases at J; junction bases unmatched: 9. The CDR3 totals 17 residues. The germline CDR1 and CDR2 sequences are SGHTA and FQGNSA. CDR3 amino acids: CASSLDPTSGSQDEQFF. The DNA of the CDR3 is TGTGCCAGCAGCTTAGATCCGACTAGCGGGAGTCAGGATGAGCAGTTCTTC.

There are many counts of this clonotype. The rearrangement uses TRBV11-2 and TRBJ1-1; D is perhaps TRBD1 (5 bases). The CDR3 sequence is 16 residues long. The V gene lost 4 bases and the J gene lost 6 bases, with 21 bases spanning the gap. Per the germline V gene, CDR1 is SGHAT and CDR2 is FQNNGV. DNA for the CDR3: TGTGCCAGCAGCTATAGCGCCTGGGCCCTCAGGGCTGAAGCTTTCTTT. It is translated as CASSYSAWALRAEAFF.

There are a few counts of this clonotype. The chain carries TRBV30 and TRBJ1-6; weak D call: TRBD1 (6 bases). With 2 bases removed from V and 9 bases from J, the gap between germline ends came to 17 bases. From germline, CDR1 is GTSNPN and CDR2 SVGIG (reference sequence). The CDR3 contains 15 residues. The CDR3, as DNA: TGTGCCTGGAGTACGACACAGGGACGCGGTTCACCCCTCCACTTT. This sequence encodes CAWSTTQGRGSPLHF.

This clonotype was seen ten or more times. The rearrangement uses TRBV6-2 or TRBV6-3 and TRBJ2-1; no firm D call. V dropped 6 bases and J dropped 6 bases, with 15 bases sitting between them. Germline V gene data show CDR1 as MNHEY and CDR2 as SVGEGT. The CDR3 consists of 14 residues. The CDR3 bases are TGTGCCAGCAGCCCCGAGCGTGAACTCAATGAGCAGTTCTTC. This gives the protein CASSPERELNEQFF.

This clonotype was seen at least ten times. This rearrangement joins TRBV6-2 or TRBV6-3 to TRBJ2-7, with D possibly TRBD1 on 6 matching bases. Trimming removed 4 bases from V and 3 bases from J, with 13 bases in between. CDR3 length equals 14 residues. Germline CDR1 reads MNHEY; CDR2 reads SVGEGT. CDR3 protein: CASSWTPRGYEQYF. CDR3 coding DNA: TGTGCCAGCAGTTGGACACCCAGGGGCTACGAGCAGTACTTC.

The genes are TRBV6-1 and TRBJ2-2; D ambiguous. V gave up 10 bases and J gave up 4 bases, with 13 bases separating them. This CDR3 region has 13 residues. The germline V gene has CDR1 MNHNS and CDR2 SASEGT. This chain's CDR3 is CATRKVTTGELFF. DNA of the CDR3: TGTGCCACCAGGAAGGTAACCACCGGGGAGCTGTTTTTT.